Below are 2 T cell receptor beta chains sequenced from a single sample in a study of blood T cell repertoires in COVID-19. Here immunoSEQ multiplex PCR was the method, and the copy in TCRdb shows in-frame clones only, minus some. The sample gives roughly 150,000 clones, under 85% of which show up once; about 6.9% is in the top ten. Input material: peripheral blood. The source of these receptors is a man older than 75 with COVID-19, enrolled during active disease.

This chain joins TRBV19 and TRBJ1-5, with 9 nucleotides matching TRBD1. This CDR3 is 16 amino acids long. Unmatched junction bases numbered 7, after V lost 5 bases and J lost 2 bases. Germline lookup yields CDR1 LNHDA and CDR2 SQIVND (reference sequence). The CDR3 here is CASSVTGGEGNQPQHF. The CDR3 bases are TGTGCCAGTAGTGTTACAGGGGGCGAGGGCAATCAGCCCCAGCATTTT.

About this clone itself: Other DNA sequences within the sample encode an identical CDR3. This chain uses TRBV20-1 with TRBJ1-4; D not certain. Between the trimmed V and J ends, which lost 3 bases and 5 bases, there was a span of 4 bases. CDR1 is DFQATT and CDR2 is SNEGSKA in the germline V gene (reference sequence). The CDR3 runs to 11 residues. Here the CDR3 reads CSARANEKLFF. CDR3 coding DNA: TGCAGTGCTAGGGCCAATGAAAAACTGTTTTTT.